Presented here are 15 T cell receptor beta chains from one specimen sequenced in a study of control samples from healthy donors and cancer patients. This table comes from immunoSEQ multiplex PCR, and its TCRdb copy is limited to in-frame clones, with some not included. The data hold about 150,000 clones, with more than 90% observed a single time. The sequencing input was blood. The receptors here all came from a man younger than 40 in good health.

This chain joins TRBV21-1 and TRBJ2-1; the tabulated D call, TRBD1, remains unverified against the DNA. TRBV21-1 is annotated as a pseudogene. This CDR3 is built from 18 residues. CDR3 sequence (DNA): TGTGCCAGCAGCTTCTCCCGACCGACAGGGGGGGATGGCTATGAGCAGTTCTTC. Its translation: CASSFSRPTGGDGYEQFF.

The chain links TRBV7-3 to TRBJ1-2, with TRBD1 matching 11 bases. J lost 5 bases, V lost 5 bases, and 7 bases had no gene match. CDR3 length: 15 residues. CDR1 SGHTA and CDR2 FQGTGA come from the germline V gene. The CDR3 sequence is CASSPGTGGGYGYTF. CDR3 in DNA: TGTGCCAGCAGCCCCGGGACAGGGGGAGGTTATGGCTACACCTTC.

The V and J genes are TRBV7-9 and TRBJ2-7, with D possibly TRBD1 on 6 matching bases. V was trimmed by 7 bases and J by 3 bases, leaving 16 bases between them. The CDR3 sequence is 14 residues long. CDR1 SEHNR and CDR2 FQNEAQ come from the germline V gene (reference sequence). The CDR3 sequence: CASNPGTYGYEQYF. CDR3 nucleotide sequence: TGTGCCAGCAACCCCGGGACATATGGCTACGAGCAGTACTTC.

This chain links TRBV7-3 with TRBJ2-1; D is perhaps TRBD2 (6 bases). The CDR3 sequence is 16 residues long. CDR1 is SGHTA, CDR2 FQGTGA, per germline. The V end was cut by 5 bases, the J end by 0 bases, with 14 bases between. In DNA form, the CDR3 reads TGTGCCAGCAGCCCAAACTTACTAGCCTCCTACAATGAGCAGTTCTTC. It translates to CASSPNLLASYNEQFF.

This chain uses TRBV7-9 with TRBJ1-2; possibly TRBD1 for D (6 bases). V was clipped by 1 base and J by 0 bases, with 9 bases between them. Germline V gives CDR1 SEHNR, CDR2 FQNEAQ (reference sequence). This CDR3 has 15 residues. The chain's CDR3 is CASSLVGAPNYGYTF. For the CDR3, the DNA is TGTGCCAGCAGCTTAGTGGGGGCCCCTAACTATGGCTACACCTTC.

This clone is labeled as medium-sized (0.01 to 0.1%). This rearrangement joins TRBV24-1 to TRBJ1-3, with no clear D. Trimming pared 2 bases from V and 0 bases from J, leaving 16 bases between. The CDR3 extends over 18 amino acids. CDR1 is KGHDR, CDR2 SFDVKD, per germline. CDR3 sequence: CATSDSGGYVSSGNTIYF. CDR3 nucleotide sequence: TGTGCCACCAGTGATTCGGGCGGATACGTGAGCTCTGGAAACACCATATATTTT.

J is TRBJ1-5 and V is TRBV5-6, with 9 positions matching TRBD1. Germline V gives CDR1 SGHDT, CDR2 YYEEEE. Trimming cost V 4 bases and J 2 bases; bases outside gene matches: 4. CDR3 length: 15 amino acids. The CDR3 region is CASSLRTGGNQPQHF. The CDR3 DNA reads TGTGCCAGCAGCCTACGGACAGGGGGCAATCAGCCCCAGCATTTT.

The chain links TRBV7-9 to TRBJ2-7; 7 bases align to TRBD1. This CDR3 spans 18 amino acids. The germline V gene has CDR1 SEHNR and CDR2 FQNEAQ (reference sequence). Trimming removed 7 bases from V and 2 bases from J; junction bases left unmatched: 20. This CDR3 reads CASISDWDRGQWTYEQYF. CDR3 nucleotide sequence: TGTGCCAGCATTTCCGACTGGGATAGGGGACAGTGGACCTACGAGCAGTACTTC.

The chain uses TRBV19 and TRBJ1-5, with D perhaps matching TRBD1 (6 bases). The CDR3 runs 14 residues. Trimming stripped 4 bases from V and 6 bases from J, with 13 bases between. CDR1 is LNHDA, CDR2 SQIVND, per germline (reference sequence). The CDR3 bases are TGTGCCAGTAGTAAGGGGGGGGTTCGTCAGCCCCAGCATTTT. Translating it yields CASSKGGVRQPQHF.

This chain uses TRBV4-1 with TRBJ2-3, with 7 bases matching TRBD1. Looked up from germline, CDR1 is MGHRA and CDR2 is YSYEKL. The CDR3 runs 13 residues. After removal of 4 bases from V and 10 bases from J, the junction contained 8 bases not matched to a gene. CDR3 in DNA: TGCGCCAGCAGCCCGGTTACCGGGACAGCGCAGTATTTT. Translated, it gives CASSPVTGTAQYF.

This clone was counted only a few times. The CDR3 spells CASSPEAGGIYGYTF. The CDR3 DNA reads TGTGCCAGCTCACCAGAGGCAGGGGGCATCTATGGCTACACCTTC. The rearrangement joins TRBV18 to TRBJ1-2, with 8 bases lining up with TRBD1. Germline lookup yields CDR1 KGHSH and CDR2 LQKENI. Trimming cost V 2 bases and J 4 bases; bases outside gene matches: 6. The CDR3 is made up of 15 amino acids.

The V call is TRBV12-3 or TRBV12-4, the J call TRBJ1-1, with 9 bases aligning to TRBD1. V dropped 6 bases and J dropped 6; count of bases not matched to a gene: 5. This CDR3 spans 13 amino acids. The CDR3 is CASRDDRGSEAFF. The CDR3 nucleotides read TGTGCCAGCAGAGACGACAGGGGGTCTGAAGCTTTCTTT.

This chain joins TRBV6-2 or TRBV6-3 and TRBJ1-4; the match to TRBD1 covers 9 bases. With V trimmed by 5 bases and J by 6 bases, 4 bases remained unmatched. CDR1 and CDR2 from the germline V gene are MNHEY and SVGEGT. The length of the CDR3 is 14 residues. In nucleotides, the CDR3 is TGTGCCAGCAGTCAAGGACAGGGGTATGAAAAACTGTTTTTT. It specifies CASSQGQGYEKLFF.

The CDR3 reads CASSLALGSYGYTF. CDR3 DNA: TGTGCCAGCAGCTTGGCCCTGGGTAGTTATGGCTACACCTTC. The chain carries TRBV5-6 and TRBJ1-2; the D is unclear. V lost 0 bases and J 5 bases, leaving 11 bases between the germline ends. This CDR3 spans 14 amino acids. Germline CDR1 reads SGHDT; CDR2 reads YYEEEE.

This CDR3 is CAWSEGASSYNEQFF. The CDR3 region has the DNA TGTGCCTGGAGTGAGGGCGCGAGCTCCTACAATGAGCAGTTCTTC. V is TRBV30 and J is TRBJ2-1; D uncertain. The V end was cut by 1 base, the J end by 0 bases, with 10 bases between. The germline CDR1 and CDR2 sequences are GTSNPN and SVGIG (reference sequence). The CDR3 has 15 amino acids.